These 9 T cell receptor beta chains originate from one sample sequenced in a study of cytomegalovirus exposure and HLA in healthy donors. Vbeta (60) and Jbeta (13) primers were used in the PCR. Profiled with immunoSEQ multiplex PCR; TCRdb holds only in-frame clones, not every one. The sample includes 100,000 to 150,000 clones, roughly 78% of them seen just once. The sample comprised PBMCs. Receptor source: a male donor in good health and CMV-seronegative.

V gene TRBV4-3 combines with J gene TRBJ1-2; TRBD1 is a possible D gene (6 bases). CDR3 length equals 15 residues. V was shortened by 0 bases and J by 5 bases, with 13 bases between the two germline ends. Germline V CDR1 and CDR2: LGHNA, YSLEER. The chain's CDR3 is CASSQEGRGGYGYTF. The DNA of the CDR3 is TGCGCCAGCAGCCAAGAGGGCAGGGGAGGGTATGGCTACACCTTC.

This clone was counted a few times. The genes are TRBV5-6 and TRBJ1-2; 8 bases match TRBD1. Germline trimming cut 1 base from V and 4 bases from J; bases unmatched to any gene: 3. The CDR3 consists of 14 residues. In germline, CDR1 is SGHDT, CDR2 YYEEEE. CDR3 coding DNA: TGTGCCAGCAGCTTGCCGGACAGGGCCTATGGCTACACCTTC. Amino acids: CASSLPDRAYGYTF. The variable domain in full, with the rest retrieved from reference TRBV5-6 and TRBJ1-2, is DAGVTQSPTHLIKTRGQQVTLRCSPKSGHDTVSWYQQALGQGPQFIFQYYEEEERQRGNFPDRFSGHQFPNYSSELNVNALLLGDSALYLCASSLPDRAYGYTFGSGTRLTVV.

This chain links TRBV25-1 with TRBJ2-5; possible D gene TRBD1, 6 bases. The CDR3 contains 15 residues. Germline CDR1 reads MGHDK; CDR2 reads SYGVNS. Trimming pared 4 bases from V and 7 bases from J, leaving 19 bases between. The CDR3 bases are TGTGCCAGCAGTGCCCTGACAGGACCCTCAGGGACCCAGTACTTC. This translates into CASSALTGPSGTQYF.

V is TRBV5-1 and J is TRBJ2-5; 9 nucleotides align to TRBD1. Trimming cost V 2 bases and J 3 bases; bases outside gene matches: 5. Per germline, CDR1 SGHRS and CDR2 YFSETQ. The CDR3 is 15 amino acids. CDR3 sequence (DNA): TGCGCCAGCAGCTTCCCGGGACAGGGCGAAGAGACCCAGTACTTC. It is translated as CASSFPGQGEETQYF.

The chain employs TRBV5-6 and TRBJ1-4, with D perhaps matching TRBD1 (5 bases). Germline V gene sequence: CDR1 SGHDT, CDR2 YYEEEE. Trimming took off 4 bases at V and 7 bases at J, with 11 bases between the two ends. There are 13 residues in the CDR3. The CDR3 DNA reads TGTGCCAGCAGCGGCAGGGTGGGTGAAAAACTGTTTTTT. It codes for CASSGRVGEKLFF.

This chain connects TRBV5-6 to TRBJ2-6; unclear D gene. V shed 6 bases and J shed 2 bases, with 12 bases lying between them. This CDR3 is built from 15 residues. Germline V gene lookup returns CDR1 SGHDT and CDR2 YYEEEE. CDR3 in DNA: TGTGCCAGCAATCACGCTATCCCTGGGGCCAACGTCCTGACTTTC. This encodes CASNHAIPGANVLTF.

This chain uses TRBV28 with TRBJ1-1; 11 bases are a match to TRBD1. There are 19 residues in the CDR3. The ends lost 6 bases at V and 1 base at J; junction bases unmatched: 16. The V gene's germline CDR1 is MDHEN and CDR2 SYDVKM. The CDR3 reads CASSSRIQGQGVRNTEAFF. DNA for the CDR3: TGTGCCAGCAGCAGTAGGATTCAGGGACAGGGGGTGAGGAACACTGAAGCTTTCTTT.

The rearrangement joins TRBV6-6 to TRBJ1-5; the D gene is possibly TRBD1 (5 bases). Germline CDR1 reads MNHNY; CDR2 reads SVGAGI (reference sequence). The length of the CDR3 is 13 residues. V dropped 6 bases and J dropped 5 bases, with 11 bases sitting between them. Written as DNA, the CDR3 is TGTGCCAGCAGCCCAGGGTCGTATCAGCCCCAGCATTTT. Amino acids: CASSPGSYQPQHF.

This chain joins TRBV30 and TRBJ2-7, with 8 bases lining up with TRBD1. The CDR3 runs 16 residues. Germline CDR1 reads GTSNPN; CDR2 reads SVGIG (reference sequence). V dropped 3 bases and J dropped 0; count of bases not matched to a gene: 10. The CDR3 sequence: CAWRAFRQGLSYEQYF. The CDR3 region has the DNA TGTGCCTGGAGAGCATTTAGACAGGGGCTCTCCTACGAGCAGTACTTC.